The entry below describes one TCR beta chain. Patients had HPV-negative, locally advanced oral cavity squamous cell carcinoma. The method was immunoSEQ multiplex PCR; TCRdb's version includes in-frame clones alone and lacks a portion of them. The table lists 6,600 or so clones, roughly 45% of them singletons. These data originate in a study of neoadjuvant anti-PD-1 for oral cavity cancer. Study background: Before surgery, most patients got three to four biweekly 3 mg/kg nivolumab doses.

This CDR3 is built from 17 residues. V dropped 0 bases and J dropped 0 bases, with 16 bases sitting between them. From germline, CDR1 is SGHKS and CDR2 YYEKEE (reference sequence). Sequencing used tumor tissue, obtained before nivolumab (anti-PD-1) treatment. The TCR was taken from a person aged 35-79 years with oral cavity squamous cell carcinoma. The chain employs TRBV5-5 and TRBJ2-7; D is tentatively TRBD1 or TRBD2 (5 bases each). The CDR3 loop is CASSLANLPGTSYEQYF. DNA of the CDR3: TGTGCCAGCAGCTTGGCCAATCTCCCCGGGACCTCCTACGAGCAGTACTTC.